Presented here are 14 T cell receptor beta chains from one specimen sequenced in a study of T cell responses to AZD1222 COVID-19 vaccine. Repertoires were generated with immunoSEQ multiplex PCR, while TCRdb's copy carries only in-frame clones and drops some. The sample contains 75,000 to 95,000 clones, 85% of which appear only once. The sample consisted of peripheral blood, taken 28 days after the second AZD1222 dose. These receptors were taken from an adult who received the AZD1222 COVID-19 vaccine.

The chain employs TRBV3-1 (or the pseudogene TRBV3-2) and TRBJ2-3; 10 bases map to TRBD2. The germline CDR1 and CDR2 sequences are LGHDT and YNNKEL (reference sequence). The V segment lost 4 bases and the J segment 10 bases; nucleotides outside the gene matches: 11. This CDR3 has 15 amino acids. The CDR3 nucleotides are TGTGCCAGCAGCCCCGCAGGAAGCGGGGGGGCCGCGCAGTATTTT. Encoded protein: CASSPAGSGGAAQYF.

V is TRBV7-2 and J is TRBJ1-1, with a tentative D call TRBD1 (5 bases). V lost 2 bases, J lost 6 bases, and 13 bases lay in between. Germline CDR1 is SGHTA and CDR2 is FQGNSA. There are 14 residues in the CDR3. Here the CDR3 DNA reads TGTGCCAGCAGCTTACATCCGGGACGTTCTGAAGCTTTCTTT. This sequence encodes CASSLHPGRSEAFF. Based on the CDR3 plus reference TRBV7-2 and TRBJ1-1, the full variable domain is GAGVSQSPSNKVTEKGKDVELRCDPISGHTALYWYRQSLGQGLEFLIYFQGNSAPDKSGLPSDRFSAERTGGSVSTLTIQRTQQEDSAVYLCASSLHPGRSEAFFGQGTRLTVV.

In its sample, this clone was seen once. The rearrangement uses TRBV6-1 and TRBJ2-3; unclear D gene. The length of the CDR3 is 12 residues. Deletions cut 1 base from V and 5 bases from J, with 4 bases between. The germline V gene has CDR1 MNHNS and CDR2 SASEGT. The CDR3 spells CASSEGIDTQYF. The CDR3 DNA is TGTGCCAGCAGTGAAGGAATAGATACGCAGTATTTT.

The V and J genes are TRBV7-6 and TRBJ2-3, with D possibly being TRBD2 (6 bases). V lost 6 bases to trimming and J lost 11 bases, with 24 bases between them. Germline loops: CDR1 SGHVS, CDR2 FNYEAQ. CDR3 length equals 15 residues. The CDR3 DNA follows: TGTGCCAGCAGTCCAGAGGAGGGCTACCCCTTTGGGCAGTATTTT. This translates into CASSPEEGYPFGQYF.

This chain connects TRBV27 to TRBJ2-6; 10 nucleotides align to TRBD2. The V gene end was trimmed by 3 bases and the J gene end by 3 bases; junction bases not matched to a gene: 8. The CDR3 consists of 18 residues. Germline CDR1 and CDR2: MNHEY and SMNVEV (reference sequence). The CDR3 region is CASSFSRLAGSGANVLTF. Here the CDR3 DNA reads TGTGCCAGCAGTTTTTCCCGACTAGCGGGTAGTGGGGCCAACGTCCTGACTTTC.

The CDR3 DNA sequence: TGTGCCAGCAGCGTAGACGGGAATCAGCCCCAGCATTTT. Protein: CASSVDGNQPQHF. This chain links TRBV9 with TRBJ1-5; no reliable D call. The CDR3 has 13 residues. V shed 0 bases and J shed 4 bases, with 5 bases lying between them. From germline, CDR1 is SGDLS and CDR2 YYNGEE.

V and J are TRBV6-2 or TRBV6-3 and TRBJ2-3, with 10 bases aligning to TRBD1. The CDR3 is 15 amino acids. Per the germline V gene, CDR1 is MNHEY and CDR2 is SVGEGT. V shed 5 bases and J 6 bases; nucleotides not matched to a gene: 8. The CDR3 DNA reads TGTGCCAGCAGTGCCGCGACAGGGGGCGTTGATACGCAGTATTTT. The encoded protein is CASSAATGGVDTQYF.

The V gene is TRBV27, the J gene TRBJ2-3, with TRBD1 matching over 9 bases. The ends lost 3 bases at V and 4 bases at J; junction bases unmatched: 8. This CDR3 has 16 residues. Germline lookup yields CDR1 MNHEY and CDR2 SMNVEV (reference sequence). The CDR3 DNA reads as TGTGCCAGCAGTTTCACCGGGACAGGGCCTCCAGATACGCAGTATTTT. Amino acids: CASSFTGTGPPDTQYF.

The chain is built from TRBV5-1 and TRBJ2-1; 7 bases agree with TRBD2. The length of the CDR3 is 15 residues. Germline loops: CDR1 SGHRS, CDR2 YFSETQ. V was clipped by 4 bases and J by 0 bases; unmatched bases: 4. The CDR3 spells CASSALASSYNEQFF. In DNA, the CDR3 is TGCGCCAGCAGCGCACTAGCGAGCTCCTACAATGAGCAGTTCTTC.

J is TRBJ1-1 and V is TRBV27, with D maybe TRBD1 (5 bases). Germline V gene sequence: CDR1 MNHEY, CDR2 SMNVEV (reference sequence). The V end was cut by 2 bases, the J end by 6 bases, with 13 bases between. The CDR3 totals 14 residues. CDR3 DNA sequence: TGTGCCAGCAGTTTAGGGGGTTGGATCCCTGAAGCTTTCTTT. As protein: CASSLGGWIPEAFF.

This CDR3 is CASSPLGGDQETQYF. DNA for the CDR3: TGTGCCAGCAGTCCCCTGGGCGGGGACCAAGAGACCCAGTACTTC. V and J are TRBV6-5 and TRBJ2-5; a possible D gene is TRBD2 (6 bases). Germline V gene sequence: CDR1 MNHEY, CDR2 SVGAGI. Trimming removed 5 bases at V and 0 bases at J, with 13 bases between. The CDR3 sequence is 15 residues long.

The rearrangement links TRBV7-2 to TRBJ2-1; TRBD1 is a possible D gene (6 bases). The CDR3 spans 15 residues. V lost 3 bases, J lost 0 bases, and 9 bases lay in between. In germline, CDR1 is SGHTA, CDR2 FQGNSA. This chain's CDR3 is CASSLGASSYNEQFF. The CDR3 region has the DNA TGTGCCAGCAGCTTGGGGGCAAGCTCCTACAATGAGCAGTTCTTC.

V and J are TRBV7-9 and TRBJ2-5, with D unresolved. This CDR3 has 13 residues. Germline CDR1 is SEHNR and CDR2 is FQNEAQ (reference sequence). Trimming pared 1 base from V and 5 bases from J, leaving 8 bases between. This CDR3 reads CASSLVTLETQYF. The CDR3 DNA follows: TGTGCCAGCAGCTTAGTAACACTGGAGACCCAGTACTTC.

The V gene is TRBV5-4, the J gene TRBJ1-4; D call uncertain. Germline V CDR1 and CDR2: SGHNT, YYREEE (reference sequence). The CDR3 consists of 13 residues. Trimming took off 2 bases at V and 8 bases at J, with 10 bases between the two ends. CDR3: CASSLRQDEKLFF. The CDR3 coding sequence is TGTGCCAGCAGCTTAAGGCAGGACGAAAAACTGTTTTTT.